What follows is one TCR beta chain and its context. The sample holds a few counts of this clone. The target of this receptor is not known. No much larger clonotype is one base removed from it; base qualities were not supplied. Library construction relied on the immunoSEQ multiplex PCR assay. The paper's data handling went like this. During preprocessing, nonproductive sequences were discarded, as were any CDR3s that did not begin with C, did not end with F or W, or were shorter than 7 amino acids. Antigen-specific clonotypes were called with the MANAFEST web app, based on expansion relative to reference and other culture wells. A clone was considered positive if significant expansion relative to the reference culture was observed in 2 of 3 replicate wells at an FDR below 0.05. For a clone to be considered positive, significant expansion relative to all other tandem wells and an odds ratio above 5 were also required. After three terminal residues were trimmed from each end, CDR3 homology was quantified as pairwise Levenshtein distance using the stringdist R package. The immuneACCESS repertoire file appears here via TCRdb, limited to in-frame rearrangements. These files lack a portion of the clones; in checked studies, under half of the deficit traces to unresolved V genes, and the cause of the others is not known. D and trimming come from the DNA, and the V and J calls and clone size come from that table. The sample includes 25,000 or so clones, with more than 65% observed a single time. The ten largest clones add up to 10% of the sample.

Taken from the germline V gene (reference sequence), the CDR1 and CDR2 loops are LNHDA and SQIVND. Here V drops 6 bases and J drops 0 bases, and the junction holds 4 bases not matched to any gene. Counted from cysteine to phenylalanine, this CDR3 has 17 amino acids. Only the CDR3 DNA stays, 51 bases, in frame from base 1. CD4+ T cells from unexposed donors were collected before the COVID-19 pandemic (2011-2018). The EasySep CD4+ T cell isolation kit was used to isolate CD4+ T cells once the cultures had run for nine to eleven days. Unexposed donor CD4+ T cells were tested for reactivity to SARS-CoV-2 S and N and four common cold coronavirus spike pools, as cell number allowed. Each well held 1.5 million to 2.5 million PBMCs cultured in IMDM containing roughly 5% human AB serum and 10 IU/ml IL-2. Half of the culture medium was replaced with fresh IL-2-containing medium on days 3 and 7. In general, every peptide culture condition was set up in three replicate wells. The leukapheresis product used for the unexposed donors was purchased from a commercial source. Ficoll-Paque PLUS gradient centrifugation was used to isolate PBMCs from leukapheresis product or whole blood. The PBMCs went either fresh into the expansion assay or into cryopreservation at -140 degrees C. The QIAamp Micro DNA Kit was used to extract genomic DNA from the CD4+ T cells.

This entry is derived from a study of CD4 T cells in relation to SARS-CoV-2 and coronaviruses (dated by TCRdb to about 2021). Broadly, across the study: In the ViraFEST assay, PBMCs were grown with antigen for approximately ten days, and TCR beta CDR3s were then sequenced to identify antigen-specific clonal expansions. The negative reference condition was either a culture with an HIV-1 Nef peptide pool or a culture with no peptide. Using patient-derived lymphoblastoid cell lines, the shared crossreactive spike epitopes were mapped to their HLA restriction. The study assessed, at the TCR clonotype level, memory CD4+ T cell crossreactivity between SARS-CoV-2 and common cold coronavirus spike proteins. Samples from a few pre-COVID donors and the naive versus memory experiments were sequenced with the Adaptive Biotechnologies TCR-sequencing kit; other data were Illumina-based. Expansion assays from other donors in the study were sequenced with a different, Illumina-based TCR-beta assay. Paper-wide results and their limitations: The study was constrained by small numbers of patients and of tested TCRs. Pre-pandemic and post-infection samples were not both contributed by any donor, so tracing of the source of pre-existing responses was limited. Crossreactivity analysis centred on spike protein, so crossreactivity against other viral proteins was not assessed. Memory CD4+ clonotypes crossrecognizing SARS-CoV-2 and at least one common cold coronavirus spike were found in around 59% of donors. Compared with monoreactive clones, crossreactive clones had significantly weaker SARS-CoV-2-driven expansion, a result consistent with antigenic imprinting.

The TCR originated in a human donor in good health. The sequencing input was CD4+ T cells from PBMCs, cultured in vitro. The chain couples TRBV19 to TRBJ2-1; a stretch of 14 junction bases matches TRBD2. The DNA is TGTGCCAGTAGGCGGACTAGCGGGAGGAGCTCCTACAATGAGCAGTTCTTC. It codes for CASRRTSGRSSYNEQFF.